This record looks at one T cell receptor (beta chain) sequence and its context. The CDR3 totals 15 residues. CDR1 MDHEN and CDR2 SYDVKM come from the germline V gene. The V end lost 5 bases, the J end lost 3 bases, and 15 bases lay between the germline ends. This sample was included in a study of shared clonotypes between healthy human individuals. Sequencing used immunoSEQ multiplex PCR; TCRdb keeps in-frame clones, though not all of them. The sample includes over a million clones, about 96% seen only once; the top ten take about 1.2%. The origin of this receptor is a man under 40 in good health. This chain joins TRBV28 and TRBJ2-3; tentatively, D is TRBD1 (8 bases). Source material: naive CD4+ T cells sorted from blood. Subset here: CD45RA+ positively selected. CDR3 sequence (DNA): TGTGCCAGCAGTCCGCAACAGGGGGGGACAGATACGCAGTATTTT. Its protein product is CASSPQQGGTDTQYF.